The TCR beta chain described here comes from a study of shared clonotypes between healthy human individuals. Study-level findings and limits: Exclusively blood specimens were collected; tissue repertoires likely differ.

With 1 base removed from V and 5 bases from J, the gap between germline ends came to 8 bases. The length of the CDR3 is 13 residues. Germline V lookup: CDR1 LNHNV, CDR2 YYDKDF (reference sequence). As to this clone: The antigen remains unidentified.

Each subset's genomic DNA was shared equally among a number of immunoSEQ plates. The protocol was immunoSEQ multiplex PCR, while the TCRdb copy is restricted to in-frame clones and leaves out a portion. The sample shows approximately 2,300,000 clones, roughly 90% of them seen only once. Donors had no recently reported acute infections or vaccinations and were HIV-negative. The specimen was naive CD4+ T cells from PBMCs. Subset: CD45RA+ positively selected. The receptor's source is a man between 18 and 29 years old in good health. Some clones in this sample may be carry-over from other donors' samples. This chain links TRBV15 with TRBJ2-5; D is ambiguous. In DNA form, the CDR3 reads TGTGCCACCAGCAGAGGGTATCTCGAGACCCAGTACTTC. Translation: CATSRGYLETQYF.